The 17 T cell receptor beta chains below come from one sample, sequenced in a study of blood T cell repertoires in COVID-19. Profiling relied on immunoSEQ multiplex PCR, and the TCRdb table lists in-frame clones only, not all of them. The table shows 61,000 or so clones, with around nine tenths occurring only once. What was sequenced was peripheral blood. Receptor source: a woman of 80 years or more with active COVID-19.

The chain joins TRBV2 to TRBJ1-1, with TRBD1 as a possible D gene (5 bases). Trimming cost V 6 bases and J 8 bases, with 10 bases left between them. The CDR3 is 11 amino acids. Germline CDR1 is SNHLY and CDR2 is FYNNEI. The CDR3 here is CASSQTDEAFF. The CDR3 DNA is TGTGCCAGCAGCCAGACAGACGAAGCTTTCTTT.

The genes are TRBV7-2 and TRBJ2-1; 11 bases agree with TRBD2. Trimming cost V 5 bases and J 6 bases; bases outside gene matches: 15. Germline V gene sequence: CDR1 SGHTA, CDR2 FQGNSA. The CDR3 covers 18 residues. CDR3 protein: CASSPLAGGPEVVNEQFF. The CDR3 nucleotides are TGTGCCAGCAGCCCTCTAGCGGGGGGACCCGAGGTGGTCAATGAGCAGTTCTTC.

The gene calls are TRBV5-5 and TRBJ2-3; 13 bases map to TRBD2. Germline V gene sequence: CDR1 SGHKS, CDR2 YYEKEE (reference sequence). The CDR3 totals 14 residues. V lost 6 bases and J lost 4; bases outside the gene matches: 2. For the CDR3, the DNA is TGTGCCAGCAAACTAGCGGGGGGGGCAGATACGCAGTATTTT. It is translated as CASKLAGGADTQYF.

This chain joins TRBV10-3 and TRBJ2-5, with TRBD2 identical over 16 bases. After removal of 8 bases from V and 0 bases from J, the junction contained 15 bases not matched to a gene. Looked up from germline, CDR1 is ENHRY and CDR2 is SYGVKD. The CDR3 has 20 amino acids. CDR3 nucleotide sequence: TGTGCCATCGGGCGCAGGCGGTTCGGGACTAGCGGGGGGGACCAAGAGACCCAGTACTTC. It is translated as CAIGRRRFGTSGGDQETQYF.

The chain couples TRBV18 to TRBJ1-5, with D perhaps matching TRBD1 (6 bases). The CDR3 sequence is 16 residues long. The V and J ends lost 3 bases and 0 bases respectively, with 12 bases between them. Germline V gene data show CDR1 as KGHSH and CDR2 as LQKENI. The CDR3 is CASSPGGPYSNQPQHF. The DNA of the CDR3 is TGTGCCAGCTCACCGGGGGGGCCCTATAGCAATCAGCCCCAGCATTTT.

The chain carries TRBV4-2 and TRBJ2-1, with D tentatively TRBD2 (5 bases). Trimming cost V 2 bases and J 12 bases, with 14 bases left between them. The CDR3 spans 13 residues. CDR1 and CDR2 (germline): LGHNA, YNFKEQ. The CDR3 nucleotides are TGTGCCAGCAGCCAACTTGCGGCTAGCAGGCAGTTCTTC. Protein sequence: CASSQLAASRQFF.

The rearrangement uses TRBV7-2 and TRBJ2-1; D perhaps matches TRBD1 (5 bases). The CDR3 contains 14 residues. Germline CDR1 reads SGHTA; CDR2 reads FQGNSA. V lost 5 bases, J lost 3 bases, and 11 bases lay in between. This chain's CDR3 is CASSQVDSYNEQFF. CDR3 DNA sequence: TGTGCCAGCAGCCAGGTCGACAGCTACAATGAGCAGTTCTTC.

This chain links TRBV7-2 with TRBJ2-7; 7 bases fit TRBD1. The trim removed 2 bases at V and 7 bases at J, leaving 8 bases unmatched. From germline, CDR1 is SGHTA and CDR2 FQGNSA. This CDR3 contains 14 residues. In DNA form, the CDR3 reads TGTGCCAGCAGCTTAAACAACAGGGGTGTTGAGCAGTACTTC. It yields the protein CASSLNNRGVEQYF.

The genes are TRBV19 and TRBJ2-1, with a weak D call TRBD1 (5 bases). Germline V gene lookup returns CDR1 LNHDA and CDR2 SQIVND (reference sequence). This CDR3 is built from 14 residues. Trimming pared 6 bases from V and 12 bases from J, leaving 21 bases between. The CDR3: CASSPFTGRLGQFF. The CDR3 DNA reads as TGTGCCAGTAGCCCTTTCACAGGACGCCTGGGGCAGTTCTTC.

The chain has TRBV4-2 and TRBJ2-2; tentatively, D is TRBD2 (6 bases). The CDR3 sequence is 14 residues long. V lost 5 bases and J lost 4, with 11 bases in between. Germline V gene data show CDR1 as LGHNA and CDR2 as YNFKEQ. This CDR3 is CASSSGLSTGELFF. CDR3 nucleotide sequence: TGTGCCAGCAGCTCGGGACTTTCCACCGGGGAGCTGTTTTTT.

This clone came up once. The rearrangement uses TRBV10-3 and TRBJ2-7, with 10 bases that match TRBD2. Germline CDR1 reads ENHRY; CDR2 reads SYGVKD. Losses at the gene ends were 6 bases for V and 7 bases for J; bases not matched to a gene: 3. The CDR3 loop spans 12 amino acids. The CDR3 region has the DNA TGTGCCATCAGCTTAGCGGGAGGTGAGCAGTACTTC. Translated: CAISLAGGEQYF.

The V call is TRBV9, the J call TRBJ1-4; TRBD1 might be the D (6 bases). V lost 4 bases and J 7 bases, leaving 17 bases between the germline ends. In germline, CDR1 is SGDLS, CDR2 YYNGEE. This CDR3 has 15 residues. The CDR3 sequence is CASSHAGASGEKLFF. The CDR3 bases are TGTGCCAGCAGCCACGCGGGGGCCTCGGGTGAAAAACTGTTTTTT. Combining the CDR3 with reference TRBV9 and TRBJ1-4 gives the whole variable domain DSGVTQTPKHLITATGQRVTLRCSPRSGDLSVYWYQQSLDQGLQFLIQYYNGEERAKGNILERFSAQQFPDLHSELNLSSLELGDSALYFCASSHAGASGEKLFFGSGTQLSVL.

The V call is TRBV12-3 or TRBV12-4, the J call TRBJ2-7, with TRBD2 identical over 11 bases. The CDR3 is 13 amino acids. J lost 6 bases, V lost 6 bases, and 4 bases had no gene match. The CDR3 here is CASRLAGGREQYF. The CDR3 DNA follows: TGTGCCAGCAGGCTAGCGGGGGGCCGCGAGCAGTACTTC.

The V and J genes are TRBV3-1 (or the pseudogene TRBV3-2) and TRBJ2-7; 11 positions agree with TRBD2. The germline V gene encodes CDR1 LGHDT and CDR2 YNNKEL (reference sequence). V was clipped by 1 base and J by 6 bases; unmatched bases: 8. This CDR3 spans 16 amino acids. CDR3 coding DNA: TGTGCCAGCAGCCAAGGGCTAGCGGGGGGCCCTATCGAGCAGTACTTC. This translates into CASSQGLAGGPIEQYF.

The table lists this clone with a count of one. The chain has TRBV5-4 and TRBJ2-7, with 8 bases matching TRBD2. This CDR3 contains 13 residues. Germline V gene lookup returns CDR1 SGHNT and CDR2 YYREEE (reference sequence). V lost 2 bases and J lost 6; bases outside the gene matches: 4. Written as DNA, the CDR3 is TGTGCCAGCAGCTTTCATCGGGAGGGCGAGCAGTACTTC. This translates into CASSFHREGEQYF.

V and J are TRBV30 and TRBJ2-5; tentative D call: TRBD2 (6 bases). Deletions cut 0 bases from V and 7 bases from J, with 12 bases between. The CDR3 sequence is 13 residues long. Germline CDR1 is GTSNPN and CDR2 is SVGIG (reference sequence). CDR3 loop: CAWSVRRRGTQYF. Written as DNA, the CDR3 is TGTGCCTGGAGTGTTCGGAGGAGGGGGACCCAGTACTTC.

This clone was counted between two and nine times. Other DNA sequences from this sample encode an identical CDR3 as well. The chain employs TRBV18 and TRBJ2-1; 10 bases map to TRBD2. The V gene's germline CDR1 is KGHSH and CDR2 LQKENI. The V gene end was trimmed by 2 bases and the J gene end by 10 bases; junction bases not matched to a gene: 5. This CDR3 contains 14 residues. Here the CDR3 reads CASSPSGGDNEQFF. The CDR3 region has the DNA TGTGCCAGCTCACCAAGCGGGGGGGATAACGAGCAGTTCTTC.